This T cell receptor beta chain appears in the sequencing data of a study of T cell changes during pregnancy in multiple sclerosis. Germline V gene data show CDR1 as SGHNT and CDR2 as YENEEA. The CDR3 runs to 13 residues. The junction had 0 bases not matched to a gene; V was cut back by 6 bases and J by 5 bases. Repertoires were generated with immunoSEQ multiplex PCR, while TCRdb's copy carries only in-frame clones and drops some. In the table there are 40,000 to 50,000 clones, approximately 93% of which are singletons. V usage is TRBV11-3 and J usage is TRBJ2-2; 10 bases align to TRBD1. The sequences come from CD4+ T cells from peripheral blood mononuclear cells, collected in the third trimester of pregnancy. This TCR derives from a female donor with multiple sclerosis, enrolled in a pregnancy study. The DNA of the CDR3 is TGTGCCAGCAGGGACAGGGGGACCGGGGAGCTGTTTTTT. Translated, it gives CASRDRGTGELFF.